These T cell receptor beta chains were read from a single sample in a study of cytomegalovirus exposure and HLA in healthy donors. The data were produced by immunoSEQ multiplex PCR, yet TCRdb's version contains in-frame clones alone and is incomplete. The sample holds under 200,000 clones, roughly 80% seen once. The sequencing sample was made of PBMCs. The source of these receptors is a woman aged 18-29 years in good health and CMV-seronegative. The conserved cysteine and the conserved F or W are not part of the CDR3 here. Fields, in order: V gene, CDR3 protein.

V: TRBV27; CDR3: ASSFGGRAILEQY
V: TRBV5-6; CDR3: ASSPAGTSGTEQF
V: TRBV6-1; CDR3: ASEDQNEQF
V: TRBV28; CDR3: ASRLIRGTGGSEGEQF
V: TRBV5-1; CDR3: ASSWGDTEAF
V: TRBV4-2; CDR3: ASSREVSYGYT
V: TRBV28; CDR3: ASSARDRISYEQY
V: TRBV7-3; CDR3: ASSLTSGKPGANVLT
V: TRBV27; CDR3: ASSLYRRQGVNEQY
V: TRBV6-1; CDR3: ASSRTGYTEAF
V: TRBV20-1; CDR3: SAGDYGYT
V: TRBV18; CDR3: ASSPASGLPYEQY
V: TRBV27; CDR3: ASEGEDNEQF